This T cell receptor (beta chain) was identified in a study of T cell changes during pregnancy in multiple sclerosis. Sequencing used immunoSEQ multiplex PCR; TCRdb keeps in-frame clones, though not all of them. The data contain over 90,000 clones, under 95% of them singletons. Between the trimmed V and J ends, which lost 3 bases and 5 bases, there was a span of 12 bases. Per the germline V gene, CDR1 is PRHDT and CDR2 is FYEKMQ (reference sequence). This CDR3 spans 14 amino acids. The sequence was obtained from a female donor with multiple sclerosis, enrolled in a pregnancy study. The rearrangement uses TRBV13 and TRBJ2-3; perhaps TRBD2 as D (6 bases). The sample in question was peripheral blood, obtained after pregnancy. In DNA, the CDR3 is TGTGCCAGCAGCTTCCCGCGGGAAGGAGATACGCAGTATTTT. Its translation is CASSFPREGDTQYF.